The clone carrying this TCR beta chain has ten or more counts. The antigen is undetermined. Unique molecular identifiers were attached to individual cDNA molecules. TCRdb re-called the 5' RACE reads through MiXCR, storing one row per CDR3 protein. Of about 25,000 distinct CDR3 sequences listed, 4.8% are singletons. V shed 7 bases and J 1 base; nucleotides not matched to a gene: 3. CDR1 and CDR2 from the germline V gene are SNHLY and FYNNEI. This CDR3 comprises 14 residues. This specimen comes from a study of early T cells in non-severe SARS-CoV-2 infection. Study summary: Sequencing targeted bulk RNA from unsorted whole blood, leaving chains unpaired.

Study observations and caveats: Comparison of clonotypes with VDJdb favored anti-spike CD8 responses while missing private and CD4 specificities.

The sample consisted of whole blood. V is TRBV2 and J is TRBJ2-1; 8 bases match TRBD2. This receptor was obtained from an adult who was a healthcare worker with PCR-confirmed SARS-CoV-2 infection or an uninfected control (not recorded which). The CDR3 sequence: CASMTSASYNEQFF. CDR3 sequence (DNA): TGTGCCAGCATGACTAGCGCGTCCTACAATGAGCAGTTCTTC.